These 30 T cell receptor beta chains were all obtained from the same sample, sequenced in a study of CD8 T cells in ankylosing spondylitis. Points from the study as a whole: Seemingly characteristic of ankylosing spondylitis blood was a TCR beta motif consisting of about 8 highly homologous variants.

One entry per CDR3 protein results from TCRdb running MiXCR on the 5' RACE reads. This sample has more than 600,000 distinct CDR3 sequences; 15% to 20% occur once, and the top ten carry around 20%. No antigen is known for these receptors. The sequencing sample was made of blood, either unsorted or a sorted T cell fraction (not recorded which). These receptors originate from a male donor with ankylosing spondylitis.

The sample holds a few counts of this clonotype. The genes are TRBV28 and TRBJ1-5; a possible D gene is TRBD1 (5 bases). Per germline, CDR1 MDHEN and CDR2 SYDVKM. This CDR3 spans 15 amino acids. V was shortened by 5 bases and J by 6 bases, with 17 bases between the two germline ends. The CDR3 DNA reads TGTGCCAGCAGTCCTCGGGGAGGGGTTGGTCAGCCCCAGCATTTT. This encodes CASSPRGGVGQPQHF.

This clonotype appeared many times. The V call is TRBV28, the J call TRBJ2-7; D may match TRBD1 or TRBD2 (6 bases each). V lost 7 bases, J lost 2 bases, and 9 bases lay in between. In germline, CDR1 is MDHEN, CDR2 SYDVKM. This CDR3 has 12 residues. DNA for the CDR3: TGTGCCAGCAAGGGGGGACCCTACGAGCAGTACTTC. This codes for CASKGGPYEQYF.

V gene TRBV20-1 combines with J gene TRBJ2-3, with D possibly TRBD2 on 6 matching bases. The ends were cut back, 0 bases at V and 5 bases at J, with 12 bases in the middle. Germline CDR1 and CDR2: DFQATT and SNEGSKA (reference sequence). CDR3 size: 14 residues. The chain's CDR3 is CSARDWWGGDTQYF. The CDR3 DNA sequence: TGCAGTGCTAGAGATTGGTGGGGAGGAGATACGCAGTATTTT.

The table lists this clonotype with a few counts. CDR3 sequence (DNA): TGCGCCAGCAGCCCGGGACAGGGTTTCAATGAGCAGTTCTTC. Protein: CASSPGQGFNEQFF. J is TRBJ2-1 and V is TRBV5-1; TRBD1 matches 9 bases. The germline V gene encodes CDR1 SGHRS and CDR2 YFSETQ. The CDR3 loop spans 14 amino acids. V lost 4 bases, J lost 6 bases, and 5 bases stayed unmatched.

V is TRBV12-3 or TRBV12-4 and J is TRBJ2-6; D is unresolved. V was cut by 7 bases and J by 1 base, with 5 bases left in between. This CDR3 contains 13 residues. CDR3 residues: CASTKSGANVLTF. The CDR3 nucleotides read TGTGCCAGCACAAAATCTGGGGCCAACGTCCTGACTTTC.

The chain carries TRBV6-2 or TRBV6-3 and TRBJ2-1, with 10 nucleotides matching TRBD2. The germline CDR1 and CDR2 sequences are MNHEY and SVGEGT. J lost 6 bases, V lost 2 bases, and 13 bases had no gene match. The CDR3 length is 18 residues. Here the CDR3 DNA reads TGTGCCAGCAGTTACCGCGGGACTAGCGAAAGGGTTGGCAATGAGCAGTTCTTC. This gives the protein CASSYRGTSERVGNEQFF.

This sequence joins TRBV20-1 and TRBJ1-1; D gene uncertain. The CDR3 extends over 16 amino acids. V was shortened by 8 bases and J by 0 bases, with 22 bases between the two germline ends. Germline-derived CDR1 and CDR2 are DFQATT and SNEGSKA (reference sequence). The CDR3 sequence: CSSPRPFGRLNTEAFF. The CDR3 nucleotides read TGCAGTTCACCGAGGCCCTTCGGGCGACTGAACACTGAAGCTTTCTTT.

This clonotype has more than one count but fewer than ten. This chain links TRBV20-1 with TRBJ1-1; D call uncertain. V shed 4 bases and J shed 2 bases, with 8 bases lying between them. From germline, CDR1 is DFQATT and CDR2 SNEGSKA (reference sequence). The CDR3 length is 12 residues. The CDR3 sequence is CSATSDNTEAFF. CDR3 coding DNA: TGCAGTGCTACCTCAGATAACACTGAAGCTTTCTTT.

This clonotype was observed a handful of times. This chain joins TRBV4-1 and TRBJ2-3; D unresolved. Trimming pared 3 bases from V and 2 bases from J, leaving 9 bases between. This CDR3 comprises 14 residues. The germline gives CDR1 MGHRA, CDR2 YSYEKL. The CDR3 coding sequence is TGCGCCAGCAGCCAGGCGATCGACACAGATACGCAGTATTTT. It translates to CASSQAIDTDTQYF.

The V gene is TRBV7-8, the J gene TRBJ1-1, with D possibly being TRBD1 (5 bases). CDR1 and CDR2 from the germline V gene are SGHVS and FQNEAQ. The CDR3 is made up of 14 amino acids. V lost 8 bases, J lost 3 bases, and 16 bases lay in between. The CDR3 DNA reads as TGTGCCAGCGGTAAGCGGGGCATGGACACTGAAGCTTTCTTT. This encodes CASGKRGMDTEAFF.

A few counts support this clonotype. The V gene is TRBV5-1, the J gene TRBJ2-2, with D possibly matching TRBD2 (5 bases). This CDR3 has 16 residues. Trimming removed 0 bases from V and 3 bases from J, with 12 bases in between. Germline V gene sequence: CDR1 SGHRS, CDR2 YFSETQ. Here the CDR3 reads CASSLALATHTGELFF. The CDR3 bases are TGCGCCAGCAGCTTGGCGTTAGCGACCCACACCGGGGAGCTGTTTTTT.

This clonotype was seen a handful of times. This rearrangement joins TRBV4-2 to TRBJ2-5; D not resolved. Between the trimmed V and J ends, which lost 1 base and 5 bases, there was a span of 11 bases. Germline CDR1 and CDR2: LGHNA and YNFKEQ. The CDR3 consists of 14 residues. The chain's CDR3 is CASSQAERQETQYF. The DNA for the CDR3 is TGTGCCAGCAGCCAAGCTGAGAGGCAGGAGACCCAGTACTTC.

The table lists this clonotype with a few counts. The chain is built from TRBV20-1 and TRBJ2-7; 8 bases line up with TRBD2. Germline V lookup: CDR1 DFQATT, CDR2 SNEGSKA (reference sequence). This CDR3 comprises 14 residues. V dropped 4 bases and J dropped 4; count of bases not matched to a gene: 9. CDR3 sequence reads: CSAKPGTRAYEQYF. The CDR3 bases are TGCAGTGCTAAACCCGGGACTAGGGCGTACGAGCAGTACTTC.

The chain is built from TRBV7-9 and TRBJ1-5; a possible D gene is TRBD1 (5 bases). The length of the CDR3 is 15 residues. Germline CDR1 reads SEHNR; CDR2 reads FQNEAQ (reference sequence). Deletions cut 1 base from V and 5 bases from J, with 12 bases between. The CDR3: CASSLEGASHQPQHF. CDR3 nucleotide sequence: TGTGCCAGCAGCTTAGAAGGGGCTTCACATCAGCCCCAGCATTTT.

This clonotype has more than one count but fewer than ten. The chain carries TRBV11-2 and TRBJ2-5, with 9 bases that match TRBD2. Germline CDR1 is SGHAT and CDR2 is FQNNGV. CDR3 length equals 15 residues. The junction had 5 bases not matched to a gene; V was cut back by 5 bases and J by 1 base. CDR3 nucleotides: TGTGCCAGCAGCCCGAGCGGGAGGACCCAAGAGACCCAGTACTTC. Residues: CASSPSGRTQETQYF.

The chain joins TRBV6-1 to TRBJ2-1; D call uncertain. The germline V gene encodes CDR1 MNHNS and CDR2 SASEGT. The CDR3 has 15 amino acids. V gave up 7 bases and J gave up 1 base, with 14 bases separating them. The CDR3 is CASTPMAVSYNEQFF. In DNA, the CDR3 is TGTGCCAGCACCCCCATGGCGGTTTCCTACAATGAGCAGTTCTTC.

This clonotype has just a few counts. The chain recombines TRBV9 with TRBJ2-2; tentative D call: TRBD1 (6 bases). The CDR3 spans 15 residues. Germline V gene lookup returns CDR1 SGDLS and CDR2 YYNGEE. Trimming cost V 3 bases and J 4 bases, with 13 bases left between them. The CDR3 sequence is CASSATGSGTGELFF. CDR3 DNA: TGTGCCAGCAGCGCTACAGGGTCGGGCACCGGGGAGCTGTTTTTT.

The V and J genes are TRBV11-2 and TRBJ2-1; 16 nucleotides align to TRBD2. CDR1 is SGHAT and CDR2 is FQNNGV in the germline V gene. This CDR3 spans 19 amino acids. The V segment lost 6 bases and the J segment 5 bases; nucleotides outside the gene matches: 13. The CDR3, as DNA: TGTGCCAGCAGATTAACACCGGGACTAGCGGGAGGGCCTGACAATGAGCAGTTCTTC. Translating it yields CASRLTPGLAGGPDNEQFF.

The sample holds a few counts of this clonotype. The chain carries TRBV5-1 and TRBJ1-2; 11 positions match TRBD1. V trimming: 0 bases; J trimming: 11 bases; junction bases outside the gene matches: 6. Germline V gene lookup returns CDR1 SGHRS and CDR2 YFSETQ. CDR3 length: 14 amino acids. DNA of the CDR3: TGCGCCAGCAGCTTGGGCAACGGACAGGGGGCGTACACCTTC. As protein: CASSLGNGQGAYTF.

This clonotype has a handful of counts. The chain carries TRBV7-9 and TRBJ1-1; D is unresolved. Germline CDR1 SEHNR, CDR2 FQNEAQ (reference sequence). This CDR3 is 12 amino acids long. Trimming removed 5 bases from V and 5 bases from J, with 9 bases in between. The CDR3 spells CASSPSWTEAFF. In nucleotides, the CDR3 is TGTGCCAGCAGCCCCTCTTGGACTGAAGCTTTCTTT. The full variable domain, in which reference TRBV7-9 and TRBJ1-1 provide the parts outside the CDR3, is DTGVSQNPRHKITKRGQNVTFRCDPISEHNRLYWYRQTLGQGPEFLTYFQNEAQLEKSRLLSDRFSAERPKGSFSTLEIQRTEQGDSAMYLCASSPSWTEAFFGQGTRLTVV.

The sample holds a few counts of this clonotype. The J gene is TRBJ2-1, the V gene TRBV7-8, with TRBD2 matching over 8 bases. The CDR3 loop spans 17 amino acids. Looked up from germline, CDR1 is SGHVS and CDR2 is FQNEAQ. J was trimmed by 5 bases and V by 1 base; bases with no gene match: 10. The CDR3 loop is CASSLVASGRYNNEQFF. In DNA, the CDR3 is TGTGCCAGCAGCTTAGTTGCCAGCGGGAGATATAACAATGAGCAGTTCTTC.

The chain recombines TRBV29-1 with TRBJ2-7; perhaps TRBD2 as D (6 bases). The CDR3 is 13 amino acids. Trimming took off 7 bases at V and 2 bases at J, with 15 bases between the two ends. Germline V lookup: CDR1 SQVTM, CDR2 ANQGSEA. The CDR3 loop reads CSARDSLAYEQYF. The DNA of the CDR3 is TGCAGCGCAAGGGACTCCCTCGCCTACGAGCAGTACTTC.

This clonotype was seen only a few times. The chain recombines TRBV6-1 with TRBJ1-3; D perhaps matches TRBD1 (5 bases). The CDR3 runs 13 residues. From germline, CDR1 is MNHNS and CDR2 SASEGT. V dropped 7 bases and J dropped 3 bases, with 10 bases sitting between them. The DNA for the CDR3 is TGTGCCAGCATAACCAGGGTTGGAAACACCATATATTTT. It codes for CASITRVGNTIYF.

V gene TRBV29-1 combines with J gene TRBJ1-2; D is unclear. The CDR3 consists of 12 residues. Germline V lookup: CDR1 SQVTM, CDR2 ANQGSEA. Trimming stripped 4 bases from V and 2 bases from J, with 8 bases between. CDR3 coding DNA: TGCAGCGTTGTGGAAGCGAACTATGGCTACACCTTC. It encodes CSVVEANYGYTF.

CDR3 sequence reads: CASSPLGGGTDTQYF. In DNA, the CDR3 is TGTGCCAGCTCACCACTGGGGGGAGGCACAGATACGCAGTATTTT. The chain has TRBV18 and TRBJ2-3; the D gene is possibly TRBD2 (6 bases). Trimming removed 1 base at V and 1 base at J, with 9 bases between. Per the germline V gene, CDR1 is KGHSH and CDR2 is LQKENI. The CDR3 is 15 amino acids.

V and J are TRBV7-2 and TRBJ1-4; D is unresolved. Trimming cost V 1 base and J 5 bases, with 11 bases left between them. Germline V gene lookup returns CDR1 SGHTA and CDR2 FQGNSA. The CDR3 sequence is 15 residues long. CDR3: CASSLEPNTNEKLFF. The DNA for the CDR3 is TGTGCCAGCAGCTTAGAACCTAACACCAATGAAAAACTGTTTTTT.

V and J are TRBV6-5 and TRBJ1-1; 7 bases are a match to TRBD1. The CDR3 covers 14 residues. Unmatched junction bases numbered 2, after V lost 0 bases and J lost 4 bases. Per germline, CDR1 MNHEY and CDR2 SVGAGI. In DNA form, the CDR3 reads TGTGCCAGCAGTTACTCGACAGGGACCACTGAAGCTTTCTTT. This sequence encodes CASSYSTGTTEAFF.

This clonotype was seen a handful of times. This chain uses TRBV24-1 with TRBJ1-1; TRBD1 matches at 7 bases. This CDR3 is 16 amino acids long. CDR1 is KGHDR, CDR2 SFDVKD, per germline. V lost 0 bases and J lost 1; bases outside the gene matches: 4. The CDR3 DNA sequence: TGTGCCACCAGTGATTTGGAGGGGGCACCGAACACTGAAGCTTTCTTT. Encoded protein: CATSDLEGAPNTEAFF.

This clonotype was observed a few times. The gene calls are TRBV11-2 and TRBJ1-1; D might be TRBD1 (5 bases). The V and J ends lost 3 bases and 0 bases respectively, with 11 bases between them. The germline gives CDR1 SGHAT, CDR2 FQNNGV. The CDR3 length is 15 residues. Here the CDR3 reads CASSFAGLMNTEAFF. CDR3 bases: TGTGCCAGCAGCTTTGCGGGGCTCATGAACACTGAAGCTTTCTTT.

This clonotype was picked up a small number of times. V gene TRBV24-1 combines with J gene TRBJ2-7; 8 bases match TRBD2. The CDR3 sequence is 18 residues long. The J segment lost 4 bases and the V segment lost 10 bases, leaving 23 bases of the junction unmatched. Germline V CDR1 and CDR2: KGHDR, SFDVKD. As DNA, the CDR3 is TGTGCCACTCTGGACACGGGAGGGGAGCGGGGATACCGATACGAGCAGTACTTC. It yields the protein CATLDTGGERGYRYEQYF.